The 20 T cell receptor beta chains reported below all come from one sample, sequenced in a study of type 1 regulatory T cells. Overall study results and limits: Type 1 regulatory T cells had a more restricted TCR repertoire than non-type 1 regulatory T cells.

These TCRs are of unknown antigen specificity. Via MiXCR, TCRdb re-called the reads, giving one row per CDR3 protein. The sample shows 60,000 to 75,000 distinct CDR3 sequences, around 20% of them seen only once. The sample consisted of cultured type 1 regulatory T (Tr1) cells, either the whole culture or a sorted fraction (not recorded which). The origin of the receptors is a human donor in good health.

The chain recombines TRBV27 with TRBJ2-1, with 8 bases lining up with TRBD2. Germline assignment: CDR1 MNHEY and CDR2 SMNVEV (reference sequence). The V gene end was trimmed by 7 bases and the J gene end by 6 bases; junction bases not matched to a gene: 8. The CDR3 is made up of 14 amino acids. CDR3 DNA sequence: TGTGCCAGCACCGGGACTAGTCTTGCCAATGAGCAGTTCTTC. This encodes CASTGTSLANEQFF.

The V call is TRBV7-9, the J call TRBJ1-1; 7 nucleotides line up with TRBD1. The CDR3 totals 17 residues. The J segment lost 1 base and the V segment lost 3 bases, leaving 11 bases of the junction unmatched. Per the germline V gene, CDR1 is SEHNR and CDR2 is FQNEAQ (reference sequence). The CDR3 reads CASSFWQGVPWNTEAFF. For the CDR3, the DNA is TGTGCCAGCAGCTTCTGGCAGGGGGTTCCCTGGAACACTGAAGCTTTCTTT.

This chain connects TRBV5-6 to TRBJ2-3, with D perhaps TRBD2 (5 bases). The CDR3 totals 14 residues. V lost 0 bases and J lost 9, with 14 bases in between. The V gene's germline CDR1 is SGHDT and CDR2 YYEEEE. The CDR3 DNA sequence: TGTGCCAGCAGCTTGGCCGACTACCCCGGGACGCAGTATTTT. Amino acid sequence: CASSLADYPGTQYF.

Only a few counts were recorded for this clonotype. The chain employs TRBV20-1 and TRBJ2-1; 12 bases are a match to TRBD2. J gave up 7 bases and V 5 bases, and 6 bases lay outside the gene matches. This CDR3 has 14 amino acids. CDR1 and CDR2 from the germline V gene are DFQATT and SNEGSKA (reference sequence). CDR3 in DNA: TGCAGTGCTTCACTAGCGGGAGGAATTAATGAGCAGTTCTTC. This translates into CSASLAGGINEQFF.

This clonotype occurred a few times. The chain has TRBV5-1 and TRBJ2-1; 7 nucleotides align to TRBD2. Germline trimming cut 0 bases from V and 3 bases from J; bases unmatched to any gene: 6. The CDR3 runs 16 residues. CDR1 and CDR2 (germline): SGHRS, YFSETQ. This CDR3 reads CASSLVGGRNYNEQFF. In DNA form, the CDR3 reads TGCGCCAGCAGCTTGGTGGGCGGGAGAAACTACAATGAGCAGTTCTTC.

This clonotype has just a few counts. The chain combines TRBV20-1 with TRBJ2-7; 8 bases fit TRBD2. The CDR3 totals 15 residues. The ends lost 3 bases at V and 3 bases at J; junction bases unmatched: 10. Germline-derived CDR1 and CDR2 are DFQATT and SNEGSKA (reference sequence). In DNA form, the CDR3 reads TGCAGTGCTAGCAAAACCTACCGGGAGGGCTACGAGCAGTACTTC. It translates to CSASKTYREGYEQYF.

This clonotype was seen ten or more times. J is TRBJ1-2 and V is TRBV5-1; unclear D gene. Germline assignment: CDR1 SGHRS and CDR2 YFSETQ. This CDR3 is built from 16 residues. The ends were cut back, 1 base at V and 2 bases at J, with 15 bases in the middle. CDR3 sequence (DNA): TGCGCCAGCAGCTTGCTTTCAGCACAGCCAAACTATGGCTACACCTTC. Translated, it gives CASSLLSAQPNYGYTF.

This clonotype appeared a single time. This clone may be a read error of a much larger clone one base away. This chain connects TRBV6-6 to TRBJ2-1, with D perhaps matching TRBD1 (5 bases). This CDR3 has 14 residues. Germline assignment: CDR1 MNHNY and CDR2 SVGAGI (reference sequence). CDR3 DNA sequence: TGTGCCGGCAGTTACTCCAGGGTTTACAATGAGCAGTTCTTC. It encodes CAGSYSRVYNEQFF.

This clonotype has just a few counts. The V gene is TRBV11-2, the J gene TRBJ2-3; a weak D match, TRBD2 (6 bases). The CDR3 totals 14 residues. Germline CDR1 is SGHAT and CDR2 is FQNNGV. V lost 4 bases and J lost 2, with 10 bases in between. Here the CDR3 reads CASSSIAATDTQYF. The CDR3, as DNA: TGTGCCAGCAGCTCCATAGCGGCCACAGATACGCAGTATTTT.

This sequence joins TRBV7-2 and TRBJ2-3; 11 bases are a match to TRBD2. The germline V gene encodes CDR1 SGHTA and CDR2 FQGNSA. After removal of 6 bases from V and 6 bases from J, the junction contained 5 bases not matched to a gene. The CDR3 is made up of 14 amino acids. CDR3 region: CASRLAGAPDTQYF. CDR3 DNA: TGTGCCAGCAGACTAGCGGGAGCCCCCGATACGCAGTATTTT.

The CDR3 region is CSALGLVKVVDNEQFF. As DNA, the CDR3 is TGCAGTGCTCTCGGACTAGTTAAGGTCGTTGACAATGAGCAGTTCTTC. V gene TRBV20-1 combines with J gene TRBJ2-1, with 7 bases identical to TRBD2. J was trimmed by 5 bases and V by 5 bases; bases with no gene match: 15. The length of the CDR3 is 16 residues. Germline CDR1 and CDR2: DFQATT and SNEGSKA (reference sequence).

CDR3 sequence reads: CASSGRDRRNTEAFF. In DNA form, the CDR3 reads TGTGCCAGCAGCGGGAGGGACAGGCGGAACACTGAAGCTTTCTTT. V and J are TRBV13 and TRBJ1-1; 8 nucleotides line up with TRBD1. The V segment lost 5 bases and the J segment 1 base; nucleotides outside the gene matches: 6. The CDR3 is 15 amino acids. From germline, CDR1 is PRHDT and CDR2 FYEKMQ (reference sequence).

The chain employs TRBV6-6 and TRBJ1-4, with 9 bases identical to TRBD1. Trimming cost V 5 bases and J 8 bases; bases outside gene matches: 18. CDR1 and CDR2 (germline): MNHNY, SVGAGI (reference sequence). The CDR3 is made up of 18 amino acids. The CDR3 reads CASSEGVPGQGLGEKLFF. The CDR3 DNA sequence: TGTGCCAGCAGTGAAGGGGTCCCGGGACAGGGACTCGGGGAAAAACTGTTTTTT.

A few counts support this clonotype. The chain is built from TRBV20-1 and TRBJ2-7; the match to TRBD2 covers 11 bases. CDR1 is DFQATT, CDR2 SNEGSKA, per germline (reference sequence). V lost 3 bases to trimming and J lost 3 bases; unmatched junction nucleotides: 7. The CDR3 spans 15 residues. The CDR3 loop is CSASGIAGGYYEQYF. The CDR3 coding sequence is TGCAGTGCTAGCGGGATAGCGGGAGGGTACTACGAGCAGTACTTC.

This clonotype came up a few times. The chain combines TRBV20-1 with TRBJ2-1, with D maybe TRBD1 (5 bases). The germline V gene has CDR1 DFQATT and CDR2 SNEGSKA (reference sequence). This CDR3 comprises 14 residues. Trimming removed 1 base at V and 4 bases at J, with 11 bases between. The CDR3 is CSARGDRQYNEQFF. CDR3 bases: TGCAGTGCTAGAGGAGACAGACAATACAATGAGCAGTTCTTC.

This clonotype was picked up a small number of times. V usage is TRBV27 and J usage is TRBJ1-2; D might be TRBD1 (6 bases). The CDR3 has 15 amino acids. V lost 8 bases, J lost 5 bases, and 21 bases lay in between. Per the germline V gene, CDR1 is MNHEY and CDR2 is SMNVEV (reference sequence). In nucleotides, the CDR3 is TGTGCCAGCGGACCGTGGGCAGGGGACTCTTATGGCTACACCTTC. Its translation is CASGPWAGDSYGYTF.

The V call is TRBV7-2, the J call TRBJ2-2; D is unresolved. The ends were cut back, 1 base at V and 6 bases at J, with 9 bases in the middle. This CDR3 region has 14 residues. The germline CDR1 and CDR2 sequences are SGHTA and FQGNSA. CDR3 DNA: TGTGCCAGCAGCTTAGGGATGAAGGCCGGGGAGCTGTTTTTT. This encodes CASSLGMKAGELFF.

The CDR3 protein is CASSLGVRAEVHWDEQFF. CDR3 DNA sequence: TGTGCCAGCAGTTTAGGGGTAAGGGCAGAGGTCCATTGGGATGAGCAGTTCTTC. The chain carries TRBV12-3 or TRBV12-4 and TRBJ2-1; the D is unclear. CDR3 length: 18 residues. Between the trimmed V and J ends, which lost 1 base and 8 bases, there was a span of 24 bases.

V gene TRBV5-6 combines with J gene TRBJ2-2; a weak D match, TRBD1 (6 bases). V lost 2 bases and J 7 bases, leaving 9 bases between the germline ends. CDR3 length: 13 residues. CDR1 is SGHDT, CDR2 YYEEEE, per germline. DNA of the CDR3: TGTGCCAGCAGCTTACAGGGTTACGGGGAGCTGTTTTTT. Amino acids: CASSLQGYGELFF.

This clonotype was seen once. Being one base from a much bigger clone, this may be a read error. The CDR3 protein is CSARDQTSRGFVQFF. The CDR3 DNA is TGCAGTGCTAGAGATCAGACTAGCAGGGGATTTGTGCAGTTCTTC. The chain has TRBV20-1 and TRBJ2-1, with TRBD2 as a possible D gene (7 bases). The CDR3 is 15 amino acids. Trimming pared 0 bases from V and 12 bases from J, leaving 21 bases between. The V gene's germline CDR1 is DFQATT and CDR2 SNEGSKA (reference sequence).